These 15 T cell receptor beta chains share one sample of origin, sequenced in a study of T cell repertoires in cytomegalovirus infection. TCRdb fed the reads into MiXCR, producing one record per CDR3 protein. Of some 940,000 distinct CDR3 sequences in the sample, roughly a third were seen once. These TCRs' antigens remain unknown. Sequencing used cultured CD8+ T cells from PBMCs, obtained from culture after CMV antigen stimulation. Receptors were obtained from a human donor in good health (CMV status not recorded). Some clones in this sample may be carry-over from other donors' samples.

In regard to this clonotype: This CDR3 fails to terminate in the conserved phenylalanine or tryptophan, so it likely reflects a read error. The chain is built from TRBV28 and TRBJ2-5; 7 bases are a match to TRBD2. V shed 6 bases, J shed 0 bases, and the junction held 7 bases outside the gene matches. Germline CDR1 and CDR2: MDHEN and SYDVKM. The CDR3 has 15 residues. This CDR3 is CASSQTGTNQETQYS. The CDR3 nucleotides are TGTGCCAGCAGCCAGACCGGGACTAACCAAGAGACCCAGTACTCC.

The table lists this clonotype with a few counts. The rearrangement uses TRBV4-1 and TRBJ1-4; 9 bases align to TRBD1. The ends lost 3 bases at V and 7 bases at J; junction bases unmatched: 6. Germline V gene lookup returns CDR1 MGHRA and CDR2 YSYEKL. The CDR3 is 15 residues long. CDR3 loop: CASSHWTGATEKLFF. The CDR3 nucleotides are TGCGCCAGCAGCCACTGGACAGGGGCGACTGAAAAACTGTTTTTT.

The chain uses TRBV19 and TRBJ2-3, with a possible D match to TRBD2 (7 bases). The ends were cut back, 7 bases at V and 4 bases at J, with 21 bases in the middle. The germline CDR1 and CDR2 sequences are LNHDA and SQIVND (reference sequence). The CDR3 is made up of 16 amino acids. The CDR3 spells CASIIPKGGGADTQYF. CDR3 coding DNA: TGTGCCAGTATTATCCCCAAGGGGGGGGGAGCAGATACGCAGTATTTT.

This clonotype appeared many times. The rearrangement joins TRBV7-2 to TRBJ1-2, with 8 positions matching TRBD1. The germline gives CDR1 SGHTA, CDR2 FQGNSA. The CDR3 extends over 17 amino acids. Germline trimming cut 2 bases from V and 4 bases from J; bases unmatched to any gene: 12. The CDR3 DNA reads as TGTGCCAGCAGCTTACCGGACAGGGCCCCGAATGTCTATGGCTACACCTTC. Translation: CASSLPDRAPNVYGYTF.

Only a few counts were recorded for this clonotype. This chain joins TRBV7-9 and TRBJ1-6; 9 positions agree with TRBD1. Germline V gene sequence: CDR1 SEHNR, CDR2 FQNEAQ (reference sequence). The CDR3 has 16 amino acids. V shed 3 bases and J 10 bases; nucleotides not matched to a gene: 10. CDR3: CASSFGGQGVKSPLHF. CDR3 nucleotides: TGTGCCAGCAGCTTCGGGGGACAGGGTGTGAAATCACCCCTCCACTTT. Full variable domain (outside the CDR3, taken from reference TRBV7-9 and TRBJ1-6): DTGVSQNPRHKITKRGQNVTFRCDPISEHNRLYWYRQTLGQGPEFLTYFQNEAQLEKSRLLSDRFSAERPKGSFSTLEIQRTEQGDSAMYLCASSFGGQGVKSPLHFGNGTRLTVT.

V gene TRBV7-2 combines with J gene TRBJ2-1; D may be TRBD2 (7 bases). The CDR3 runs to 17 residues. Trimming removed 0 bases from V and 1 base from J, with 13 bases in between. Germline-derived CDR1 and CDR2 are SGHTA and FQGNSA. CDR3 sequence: CASSLAYREGSYNEQFF. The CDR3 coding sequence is TGTGCCAGCAGCTTAGCGTACAGGGAGGGATCCTACAATGAGCAGTTCTTC.

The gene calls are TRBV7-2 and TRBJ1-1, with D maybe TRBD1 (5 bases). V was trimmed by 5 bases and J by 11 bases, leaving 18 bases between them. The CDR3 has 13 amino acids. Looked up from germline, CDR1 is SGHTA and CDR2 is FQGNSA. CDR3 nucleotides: TGTGCCAGCAGCCGCGCACCGGGACGGGGGGCTTTCTTT. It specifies CASSRAPGRGAFF.

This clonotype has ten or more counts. CDR3 residues: CASSYYGGGNEQFF. The CDR3 nucleotides are TGTGCCAGCAGTTATTACGGGGGTGGCAATGAGCAGTTCTTC. This chain links TRBV6-5 with TRBJ2-1; TRBD2 might be the D (6 bases). Germline assignment: CDR1 MNHEY and CDR2 SVGAGI. Trimming shortened V by 3 bases and J by 6 bases, and 12 bases separated the two germline ends. This CDR3 has 14 amino acids.

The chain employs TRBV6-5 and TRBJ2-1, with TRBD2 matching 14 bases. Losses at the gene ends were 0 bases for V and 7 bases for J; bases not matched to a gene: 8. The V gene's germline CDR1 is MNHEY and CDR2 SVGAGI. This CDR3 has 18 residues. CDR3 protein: CASSYSTRLAGGGNEQFF. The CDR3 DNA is TGTGCCAGCAGTTACTCGACGAGACTAGCGGGGGGGGGTAATGAGCAGTTCTTC.

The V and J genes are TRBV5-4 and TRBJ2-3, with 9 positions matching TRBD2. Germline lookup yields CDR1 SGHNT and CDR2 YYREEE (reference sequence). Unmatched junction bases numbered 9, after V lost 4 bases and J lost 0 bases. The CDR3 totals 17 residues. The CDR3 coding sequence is TGTGCCAGCAGCCCGGGACTAGCTGCAACTAGCACAGATACGCAGTATTTT. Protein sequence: CASSPGLAATSTDTQYF. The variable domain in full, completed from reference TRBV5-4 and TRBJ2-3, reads ETGVTQSPTHLIKTRGQQVTLRCSSQSGHNTVSWYQQALGQGPQFIFQYYREEENGRGNFPPRFSGLQFPNYSSELNVNALELDDSALYLCASSPGLAATSTDTQYFGPGTRLTVL.

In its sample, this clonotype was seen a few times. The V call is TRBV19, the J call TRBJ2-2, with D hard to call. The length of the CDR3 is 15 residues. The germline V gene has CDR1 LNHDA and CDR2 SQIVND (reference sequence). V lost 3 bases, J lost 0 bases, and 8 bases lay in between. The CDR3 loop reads CASSISLPNTGELFF. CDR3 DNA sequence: TGTGCCAGTAGTATTAGCTTACCGAACACCGGGGAGCTGTTTTTT.

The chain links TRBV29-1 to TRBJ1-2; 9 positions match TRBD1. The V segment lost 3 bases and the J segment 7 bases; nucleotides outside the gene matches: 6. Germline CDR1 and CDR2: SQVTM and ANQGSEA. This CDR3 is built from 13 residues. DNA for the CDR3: TGCAGCGTTGAGACAGGGGGTACCAGTGGCTACACCTTC. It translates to CSVETGGTSGYTF.

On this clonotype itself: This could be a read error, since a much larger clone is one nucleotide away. This CDR3 is CASSLRGQGSTEAYF. DNA of the CDR3: TGTGCCAGCAGCTTACGGGGACAGGGTTCCACTGAAGCTTACTTT. This chain uses TRBV7-6 with TRBJ1-1; 9 nucleotides agree with TRBD1. CDR1 and CDR2 (germline): SGHVS, FNYEAQ. The CDR3 sequence is 15 residues long.

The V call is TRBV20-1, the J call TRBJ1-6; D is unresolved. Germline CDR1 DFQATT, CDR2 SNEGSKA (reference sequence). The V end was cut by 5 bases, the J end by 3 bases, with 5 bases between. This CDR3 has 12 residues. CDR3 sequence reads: CSAHYYNSPLHF. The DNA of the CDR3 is TGCAGTGCTCACTACTATAATTCACCCCTCCACTTT.

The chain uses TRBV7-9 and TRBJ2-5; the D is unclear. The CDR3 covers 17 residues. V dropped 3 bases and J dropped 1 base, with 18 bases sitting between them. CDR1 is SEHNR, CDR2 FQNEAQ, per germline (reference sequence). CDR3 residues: CASSFEQYHVAQETQYF. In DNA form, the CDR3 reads TGTGCCAGCAGCTTCGAACAGTACCATGTTGCCCAAGAGACCCAGTACTTC.